Sequencing of this T cell receptor beta chain was carried out in a study of blood T cell repertoires in COVID-19. Study information: The origin of the acute and convalescent COVID-19 samples was the United States, Italy and Spain.

The CDR3 contains 16 residues. CDR1 is LNHDA and CDR2 is SQIVND in the germline V gene (reference sequence). Trimming at V came to 8 bases and at J to 4 bases, leaving 14 bases not matched to a gene. Original processing methods: For nucleated cells, counts were estimated from reference gene primer amplification. Data came from immunoSEQ multiplex PCR; TCRdb stores just in-frame clones and leaves some out. V and J calls and clone size are as listed in that table; D and trimming were resolved from the DNA. The sample consists of tens of thousands of clones, approximately 86% of them appearing once. The origin of this receptor is a man between 65 and 85 years old with acute or convalescent COVID-19. The sequenced material came from peripheral blood. This chain links TRBV19 with TRBJ1-1; 9 bases match TRBD1. As DNA, the CDR3 is TGTGCCAGTGCGCCAGTTCTAAGGGACAGGGCCACTGAAGCTTTCTTT. Translating gives CASAPVLRDRATEAFF.